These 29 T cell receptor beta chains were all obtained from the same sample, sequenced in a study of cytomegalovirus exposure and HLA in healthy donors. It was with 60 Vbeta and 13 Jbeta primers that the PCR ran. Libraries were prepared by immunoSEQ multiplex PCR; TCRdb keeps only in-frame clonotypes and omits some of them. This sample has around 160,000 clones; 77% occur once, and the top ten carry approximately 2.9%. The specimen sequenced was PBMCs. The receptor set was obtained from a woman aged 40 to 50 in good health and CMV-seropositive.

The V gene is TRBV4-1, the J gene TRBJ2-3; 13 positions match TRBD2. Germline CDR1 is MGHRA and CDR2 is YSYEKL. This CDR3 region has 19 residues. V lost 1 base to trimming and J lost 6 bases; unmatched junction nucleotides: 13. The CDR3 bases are TGCGCCAGCAGCCAAGTGGCATGGACTAGCGGGAGAGGTCGGGATACGCAGTATTTT. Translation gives CASSQVAWTSGRGRDTQYF.

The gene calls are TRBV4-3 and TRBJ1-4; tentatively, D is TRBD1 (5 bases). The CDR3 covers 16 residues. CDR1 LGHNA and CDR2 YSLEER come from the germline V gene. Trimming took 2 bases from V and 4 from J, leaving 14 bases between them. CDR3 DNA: TGCGCCAGCAGCCAAAATCCGGACACTATTAATGAAAAACTGTTTTTT. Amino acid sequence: CASSQNPDTINEKLFF.

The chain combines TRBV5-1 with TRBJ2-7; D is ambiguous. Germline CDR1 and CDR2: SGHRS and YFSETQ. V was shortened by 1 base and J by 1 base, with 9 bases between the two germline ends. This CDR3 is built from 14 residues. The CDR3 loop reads CASSLLPVSYEQYF. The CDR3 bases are TGCGCCAGCAGCTTGTTGCCAGTTTCCTACGAGCAGTACTTC.

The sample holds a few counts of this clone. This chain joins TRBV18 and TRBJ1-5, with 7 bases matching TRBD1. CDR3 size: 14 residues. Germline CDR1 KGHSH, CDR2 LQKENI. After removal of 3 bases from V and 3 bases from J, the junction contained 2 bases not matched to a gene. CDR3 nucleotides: TGTGCCAGCTCACCCGGGACAGTCAATCAGCCCCAGCATTTT. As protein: CASSPGTVNQPQHF.

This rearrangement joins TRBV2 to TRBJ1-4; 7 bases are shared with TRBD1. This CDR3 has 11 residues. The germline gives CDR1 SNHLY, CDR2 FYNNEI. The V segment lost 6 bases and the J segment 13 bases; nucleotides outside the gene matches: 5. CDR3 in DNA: TGTGCCAGCAGCGTCCGACAGGGACTGTTTTTT. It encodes CASSVRQGLFF.

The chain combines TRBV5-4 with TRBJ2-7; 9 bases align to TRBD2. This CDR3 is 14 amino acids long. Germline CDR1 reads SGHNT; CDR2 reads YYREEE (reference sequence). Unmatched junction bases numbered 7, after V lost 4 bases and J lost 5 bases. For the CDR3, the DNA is TGTGCCAGCAGCCGCGGGGGGGCCGAGGACGAGCAGTACTTC. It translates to CASSRGGAEDEQYF.

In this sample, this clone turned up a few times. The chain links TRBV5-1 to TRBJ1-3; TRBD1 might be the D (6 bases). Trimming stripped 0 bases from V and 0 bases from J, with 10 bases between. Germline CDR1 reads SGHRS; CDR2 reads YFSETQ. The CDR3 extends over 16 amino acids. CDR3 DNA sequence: TGCGCCAGCAGCTTGGCCGGGACAAACTCTGGAAACACCATATATTTT. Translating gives CASSLAGTNSGNTIYF.

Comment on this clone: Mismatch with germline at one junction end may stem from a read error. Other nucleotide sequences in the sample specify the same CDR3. CDR3 nucleotide sequence: TGTGCTAGCAGCTTTGACAGGCCCAGGTATGGCTACACCTTC. It encodes CASSFDRPRYGYTF. The chain employs TRBV5-6 and TRBJ1-2; possible D gene TRBD1, 6 bases. The V gene's germline CDR1 is SGHDT and CDR2 YYEEEE. This CDR3 has 14 amino acids.

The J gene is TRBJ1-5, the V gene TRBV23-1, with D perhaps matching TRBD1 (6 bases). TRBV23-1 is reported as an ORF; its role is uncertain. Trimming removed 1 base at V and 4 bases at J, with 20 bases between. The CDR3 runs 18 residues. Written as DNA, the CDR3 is TGCGCCAGCAGTCAATACCGGGACATTGGTTTAGGAAATCAGCCCCAGCATTTT. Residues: CASSQYRDIGLGNQPQHF.

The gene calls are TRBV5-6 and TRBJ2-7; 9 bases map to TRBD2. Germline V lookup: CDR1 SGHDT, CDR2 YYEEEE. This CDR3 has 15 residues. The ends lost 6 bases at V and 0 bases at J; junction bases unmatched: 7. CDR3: CASTATSGFSYEQYF. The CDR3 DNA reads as TGTGCCAGCACAGCAACTAGCGGGTTCTCCTACGAGCAGTACTTC.

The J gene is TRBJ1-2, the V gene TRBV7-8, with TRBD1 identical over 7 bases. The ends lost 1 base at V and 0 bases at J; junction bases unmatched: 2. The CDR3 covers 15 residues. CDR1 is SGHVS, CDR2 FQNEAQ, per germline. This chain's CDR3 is CASSLGQGANYGYTF. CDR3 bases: TGTGCCAGCAGCTTAGGACAGGGAGCTAACTATGGCTACACCTTC.

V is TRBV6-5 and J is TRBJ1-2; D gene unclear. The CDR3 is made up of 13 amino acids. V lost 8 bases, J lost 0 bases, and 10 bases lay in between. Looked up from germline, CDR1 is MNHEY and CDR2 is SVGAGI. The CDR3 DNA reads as TGTGCCAGCGGAGACCTAGCTAACTATGGCTACACCTTC. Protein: CASGDLANYGYTF.

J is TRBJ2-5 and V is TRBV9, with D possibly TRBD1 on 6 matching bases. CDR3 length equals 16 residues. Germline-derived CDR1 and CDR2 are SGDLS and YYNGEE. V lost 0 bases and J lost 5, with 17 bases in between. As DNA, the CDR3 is TGTGCCAGCAGCGTAGCAGGAATGGGGGCTCATGAGACCCAGTACTTC. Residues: CASSVAGMGAHETQYF.

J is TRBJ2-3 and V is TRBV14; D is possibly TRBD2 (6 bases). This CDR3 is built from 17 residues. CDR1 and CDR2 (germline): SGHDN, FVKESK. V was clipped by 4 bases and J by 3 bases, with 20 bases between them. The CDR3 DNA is TGTGCCAGCAGCCGTCATAGCGGAAACGGAGGTACAGATACGCAGTATTTT. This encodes CASSRHSGNGGTDTQYF.

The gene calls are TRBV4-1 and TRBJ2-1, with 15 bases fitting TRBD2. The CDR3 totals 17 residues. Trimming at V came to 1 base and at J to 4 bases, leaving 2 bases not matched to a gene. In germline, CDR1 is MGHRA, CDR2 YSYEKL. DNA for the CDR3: TGCGCCAGCAGCCAAGCCGGACTAGCGGGAGGGTACAATGAGCAGTTCTTC. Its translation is CASSQAGLAGGYNEQFF.

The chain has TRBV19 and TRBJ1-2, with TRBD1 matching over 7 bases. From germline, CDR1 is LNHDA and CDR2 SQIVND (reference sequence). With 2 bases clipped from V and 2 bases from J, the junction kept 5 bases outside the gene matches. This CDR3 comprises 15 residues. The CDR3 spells CASSIKTGANYGYTF. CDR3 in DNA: TGTGCCAGTAGTATAAAAACAGGGGCAAACTATGGCTACACCTTC.

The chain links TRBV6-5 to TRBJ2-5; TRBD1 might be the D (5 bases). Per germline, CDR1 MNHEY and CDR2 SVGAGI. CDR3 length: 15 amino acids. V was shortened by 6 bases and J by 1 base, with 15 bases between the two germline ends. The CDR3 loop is CASRNQGVPQETQYF. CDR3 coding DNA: TGTGCCAGCAGAAACCAGGGCGTCCCCCAAGAGACCCAGTACTTC.

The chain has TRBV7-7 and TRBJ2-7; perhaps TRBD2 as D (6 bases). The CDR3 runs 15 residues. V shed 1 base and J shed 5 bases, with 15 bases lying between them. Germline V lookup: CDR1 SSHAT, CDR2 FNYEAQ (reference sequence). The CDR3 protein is CASSLGMGGYHEQYF. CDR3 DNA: TGTGCCAGCAGCTTAGGGATGGGGGGTTACCACGAGCAGTACTTC.

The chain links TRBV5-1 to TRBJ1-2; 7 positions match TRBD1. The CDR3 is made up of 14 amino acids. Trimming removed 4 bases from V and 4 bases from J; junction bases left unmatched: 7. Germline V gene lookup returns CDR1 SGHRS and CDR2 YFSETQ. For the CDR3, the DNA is TGCGCCAGCAGCCTCGTACAGGGGACCTATGGCTACACCTTC. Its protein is CASSLVQGTYGYTF.

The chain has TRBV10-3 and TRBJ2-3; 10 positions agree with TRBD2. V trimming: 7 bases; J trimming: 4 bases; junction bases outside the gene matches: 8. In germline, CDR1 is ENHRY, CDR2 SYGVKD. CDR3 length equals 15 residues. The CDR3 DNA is TGTGCCATCACCGGTGGACTAGCGGTGGCAGATACGCAGTATTTT. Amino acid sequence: CAITGGLAVADTQYF.

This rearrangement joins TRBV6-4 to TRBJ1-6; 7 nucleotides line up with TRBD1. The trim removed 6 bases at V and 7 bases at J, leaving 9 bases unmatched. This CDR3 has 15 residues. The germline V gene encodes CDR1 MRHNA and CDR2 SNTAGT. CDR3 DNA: TGTGCCAGCAGGGAGGGGGCAGGGTGGAATTCACCCCTCCACTTT. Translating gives CASREGAGWNSPLHF.

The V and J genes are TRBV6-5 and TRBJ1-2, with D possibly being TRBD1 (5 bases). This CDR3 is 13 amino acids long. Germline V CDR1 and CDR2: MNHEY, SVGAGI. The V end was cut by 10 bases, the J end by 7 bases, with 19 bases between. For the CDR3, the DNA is TGTGCCACCTCTAGGACATTGGGTTTTGGCTACACCTTC. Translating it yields CATSRTLGFGYTF.

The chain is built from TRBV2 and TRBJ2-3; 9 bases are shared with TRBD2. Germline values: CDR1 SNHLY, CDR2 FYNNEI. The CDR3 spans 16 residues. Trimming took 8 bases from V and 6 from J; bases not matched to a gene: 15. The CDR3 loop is CASPEGSGSPGDTQYF. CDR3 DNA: TGTGCCAGCCCCGAGGGTAGCGGGAGCCCCGGGGATACGCAGTATTTT.

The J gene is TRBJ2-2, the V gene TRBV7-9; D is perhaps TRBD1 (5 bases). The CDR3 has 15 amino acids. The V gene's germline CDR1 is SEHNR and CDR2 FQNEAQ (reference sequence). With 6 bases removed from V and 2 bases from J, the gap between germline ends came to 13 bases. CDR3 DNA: TGTGCCAGCAGACAGACAGAGCTTAACACCGGGGAGCTGTTTTTT. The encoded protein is CASRQTELNTGELFF.

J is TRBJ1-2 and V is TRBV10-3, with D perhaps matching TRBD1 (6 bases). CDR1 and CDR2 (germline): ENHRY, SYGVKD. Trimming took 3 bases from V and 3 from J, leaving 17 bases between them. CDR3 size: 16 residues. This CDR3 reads CAISDPPAGAHYGYTF. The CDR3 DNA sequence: TGTGCCATCAGTGACCCTCCCGCGGGGGCCCACTATGGCTACACCTTC.

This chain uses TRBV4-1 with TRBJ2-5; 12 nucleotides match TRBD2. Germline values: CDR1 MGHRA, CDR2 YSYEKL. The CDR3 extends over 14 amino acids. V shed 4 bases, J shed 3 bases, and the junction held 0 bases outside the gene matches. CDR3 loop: CASSRTSGKETQYF. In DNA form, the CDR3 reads TGCGCCAGCAGCCGGACTAGCGGGAAAGAGACCCAGTACTTC.

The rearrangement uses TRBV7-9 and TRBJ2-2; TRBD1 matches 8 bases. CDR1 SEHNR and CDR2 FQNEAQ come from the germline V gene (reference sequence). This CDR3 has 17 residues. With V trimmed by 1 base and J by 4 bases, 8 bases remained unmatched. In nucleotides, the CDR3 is TGTGCCAGCAGCTTAGGAGGACAGGGATATTTCACCGGGGAGCTGTTTTTT. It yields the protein CASSLGGQGYFTGELFF.

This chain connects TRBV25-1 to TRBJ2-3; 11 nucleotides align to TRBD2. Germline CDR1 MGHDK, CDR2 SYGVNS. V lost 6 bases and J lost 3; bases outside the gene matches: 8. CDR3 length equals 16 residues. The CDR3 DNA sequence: TGTGCCAGCAGGGAAGCTGGACTAGCGGGTACAGATACGCAGTATTTT. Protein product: CASREAGLAGTDTQYF.

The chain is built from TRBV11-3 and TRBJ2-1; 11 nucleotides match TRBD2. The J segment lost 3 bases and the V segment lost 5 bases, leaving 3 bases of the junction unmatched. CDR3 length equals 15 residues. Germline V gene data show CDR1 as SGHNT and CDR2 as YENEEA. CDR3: CASSVLAGGYNEQFF. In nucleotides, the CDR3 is TGTGCCAGCAGCGTCCTAGCGGGGGGCTACAATGAGCAGTTCTTC.